The entry below gives a single T cell receptor beta chain sequence along with its context. The data are from a study of blood T cell repertoires in COVID-19. Overall study: From the United States, Italy and Spain came samples of acute and convalescent COVID-19. The analysed material was cDNA or gDNA that came from T cells, B-cell-depleted T cells, or PBMCs.

Study processing details: It was from reference gene primer amplification that nucleated cell counts were estimated. The assay was immunoSEQ multiplex PCR, and TCRdb's table has in-frame clones only and misses some. V, J and clone size are taken as reported in that table, and D and trimming were inferred from the DNA itself. Among hundreds of thousands of clones listed, around 88% were seen once. Trimming cost V 2 bases and J 0 bases, with 8 bases left between them. CDR3 length: 14 residues. Germline lookup yields CDR1 SGHVS and CDR2 FQNEAQ. Material for sequencing was peripheral blood. V and J are TRBV7-8 and TRBJ2-7, with D unclear. This TCR was recovered from a woman aged 25 to 45 with acute or convalescent COVID-19. The CDR3 sequence is CASSLSPPSYEQYF. The CDR3 DNA sequence: TGTGCCAGCAGCTTAAGCCCACCCTCCTACGAGCAGTACTTC. The complete variable domain, with remaining parts taken from reference TRBV7-8 and TRBJ2-7, reads GAGVSQSPRYKVAKRGQDVALRCDPISGHVSLFWYQQALGQGPEFLTYFQNEAQLDKSGLPSDRFFAERPEGSVSTLKIQRTQQEDSAVYLCASSLSPPSYEQYFGPGTRLTVT.